These 21 T cell receptor beta chains were sequenced from one sample in a study of cytomegalovirus exposure and HLA in healthy donors. The PCR contained 60 Vbeta and 13 Jbeta primers. Data came from immunoSEQ multiplex PCR; TCRdb stores just in-frame clones and leaves some out. The table lists about 140,000 clones, 80% of them singletons. The sequenced sample was PBMCs. Source of these receptors: a man in his forties in good health and CMV-seropositive.

This clone was detected only once. The chain is built from TRBV10-1 and TRBJ2-2; D unclear. Trimming cost V 4 bases and J 3 bases, with 9 bases left between them. The CDR3 loop spans 14 amino acids. Germline V lookup: CDR1 WNHNN, CDR2 SYGVQD (reference sequence). CDR3: CASSVGTDTGELFF. In nucleotides, the CDR3 is TGCGCCAGCAGTGTAGGTACAGACACCGGGGAGCTGTTTTTT.

V gene TRBV7-9 combines with J gene TRBJ1-3; weak D call: TRBD1 (5 bases). Trimming took off 1 base at V and 3 bases at J, with 10 bases between the two ends. Germline CDR1 reads SEHNR; CDR2 reads FQNEAQ (reference sequence). The CDR3 is made up of 15 amino acids. CDR3 bases: TGTGCCAGCAGCTTAGGAGGAGGGGTTGGAAACACCATATATTTT. Translating gives CASSLGGGVGNTIYF. The whole variable domain, filled in from reference TRBV7-9 and TRBJ1-3, reads DTGVSQNPRHKITKRGQNVTFRCDPISEHNRLYWYRQTLGQGPEFLTYFQNEAQLEKSRLLSDRFSAERPKGSFSTLEIQRTEQGDSAMYLCASSLGGGVGNTIYFGEGSWLTVV.

The DNA of the CDR3 is TGCGCCAGCAGCCAAGCCAGGGCATTAAATAATTCACCCCTCCACTTT. Translating it yields CASSQARALNNSPLHF. The J gene is TRBJ1-6, the V gene TRBV4-1, with D perhaps TRBD1 (5 bases). The germline V gene has CDR1 MGHRA and CDR2 YSYEKL. V lost 1 base and J 5 bases, leaving 12 bases between the germline ends. This CDR3 comprises 16 residues.

V usage is TRBV30 and J usage is TRBJ2-7, with a weak D call TRBD1 (6 bases). CDR3 length: 14 residues. CDR1 is GTSNPN, CDR2 SVGIG, per germline (reference sequence). Trimming removed 0 bases from V and 3 bases from J, with 12 bases in between. The CDR3 reads CAWSVGGLGYEQYF. In nucleotides, the CDR3 is TGTGCCTGGAGTGTAGGGGGTCTTGGCTACGAGCAGTACTTC.

The V gene is TRBV9, the J gene TRBJ2-3; the D is unclear. V was cut by 0 bases and J by 0 bases, with 17 bases left in between. Germline V CDR1 and CDR2: SGDLS, YYNGEE. CDR3 length equals 18 residues. The DNA for the CDR3 is TGTGCCAGCAGCGTAGCTACGAATTTCGCGGCTAGCACAGATACGCAGTATTTT. Translation gives CASSVATNFAASTDTQYF.

The sample holds one count of this clone. The J gene is TRBJ1-2, the V gene TRBV5-1; possibly TRBD1 for D (5 bases). V dropped 2 bases and J dropped 8 bases, with 10 bases sitting between them. Germline lookup yields CDR1 SGHRS and CDR2 YFSETQ. This CDR3 has 12 residues. The CDR3 here is CASSLEGVGYTF. The DNA for the CDR3 is TGCGCCAGCAGCTTAGAAGGGGTGGGCTACACCTTC.

This rearrangement joins TRBV18 to TRBJ1-2; 9 bases align to TRBD1. CDR1 is KGHSH, CDR2 LQKENI, per germline. The CDR3 totals 14 residues. Trimming cost V 2 bases and J 7 bases; bases outside gene matches: 5. CDR3 in amino acids: CASSPGTGLSGYTF. CDR3 DNA: TGTGCCAGCTCACCAGGGACAGGGCTAAGTGGCTACACCTTC.

The rearrangement joins TRBV11-2 to TRBJ1-5; TRBD1 matches 7 bases. The CDR3 runs 17 residues. CDR1 is SGHAT, CDR2 FQNNGV, per germline. V lost 5 bases to trimming and J lost 1 base; unmatched junction nucleotides: 11. The CDR3 reads CASSPSTGKGSNQPQHF. CDR3 DNA sequence: TGTGCCAGCAGCCCATCGACAGGGAAAGGGAGCAATCAGCCCCAGCATTTT. The entire variable domain, with the rest obtained from reference TRBV11-2 and TRBJ1-5, is as follows: EAGVAQSPRYKIIEKRQSVAFWCNPISGHATLYWYQQILGQGPKLLIQFQNNGVVDDSQLPKDRFSAERLKGVDSTLKIQPAKLEDSAVYLCASSPSTGKGSNQPQHFGDGTRLSIL.

The table lists this clone with a few counts. V gene TRBV6-4 combines with J gene TRBJ1-1; 8 bases match TRBD1. V trimming: 6 bases; J trimming: 5 bases; junction bases outside the gene matches: 8. There are 14 residues in the CDR3. CDR1 is MRHNA and CDR2 is SNTAGT in the germline V gene. CDR3: CASRGTGGGTEAFF. CDR3 sequence (DNA): TGTGCCAGCAGAGGCACAGGGGGAGGGACTGAAGCTTTCTTT.

The rearrangement joins TRBV25-1 to TRBJ2-1; the D gene is possibly TRBD2 (6 bases). The CDR3 length is 12 residues. V shed 5 bases and J shed 12 bases, with 14 bases lying between them. CDR1 is MGHDK, CDR2 SYGVNS, per germline. The CDR3 region is CASSTTGLPQFF. Written as DNA, the CDR3 is TGTGCCAGCAGTACTACGGGACTGCCGCAGTTCTTC. Filled out from reference TRBV25-1 and TRBJ2-1, the complete variable domain reads EADIYQTPRYLVIGTGKKITLECSQTMGHDKMYWYQQDPGMELHLIHYSYGVNSTEKGDLSSESTVSRIRTEHFPLTLESARPSHTSQYLCASSTTGLPQFFGPGTRLTVL.

The V gene is TRBV11-3, the J gene TRBJ2-7, with D maybe TRBD2 (6 bases). CDR1 SGHNT and CDR2 YENEEA come from the germline V gene. The CDR3 has 14 amino acids. V was cut by 5 bases and J by 2 bases, with 13 bases left in between. CDR3 in amino acids: CASSIGGETYEQYF. The CDR3, as DNA: TGTGCCAGCAGCATCGGAGGGGAGACCTACGAGCAGTACTTC.

This clone was observed a handful of times. This chain uses TRBV5-6 with TRBJ2-6; D unresolved. Between the trimmed V and J ends, which lost 1 base and 0 bases, there was a span of 8 bases. The CDR3 spans 16 residues. Germline V gene lookup returns CDR1 SGHDT and CDR2 YYEEEE. The CDR3 bases are TGTGCCAGCAGCTTGTTCCGGGTCTCTGGGGCCAACGTCCTGACTTTC. Translating it yields CASSLFRVSGANVLTF. The full variable domain, its missing parts supplied by reference TRBV5-6 and TRBJ2-6, is DAGVTQSPTHLIKTRGQQVTLRCSPKSGHDTVSWYQQALGQGPQFIFQYYEEEERQRGNFPDRFSGHQFPNYSSELNVNALLLGDSALYLCASSLFRVSGANVLTFGAGSRLTVL.

The genes are TRBV28 and TRBJ1-2; D uncertain. Germline V gene data show CDR1 as MDHEN and CDR2 as SYDVKM. Trimming stripped 10 bases from V and 4 bases from J, with 19 bases between. The CDR3 sequence is 14 residues long. CDR3 in amino acids: CATSEAAASYGYTF. CDR3 DNA: TGTGCCACCTCGGAGGCAGCGGCTAGCTATGGCTACACCTTC.

The rearrangement links TRBV11-2 to TRBJ1-1; D remains unclear. The CDR3 consists of 13 residues. The V end lost 1 base, the J end lost 4 bases, and 7 bases lay between the germline ends. CDR1 and CDR2 from the germline V gene are SGHAT and FQNNGV. CDR3: CASSLVGVTEAFF. In DNA form, the CDR3 reads TGTGCCAGCAGCTTAGTGGGAGTCACTGAAGCTTTCTTT.

The V and J genes are TRBV18 and TRBJ2-7, with D perhaps matching TRBD2 (6 bases). The V end lost 0 bases, the J end lost 0 bases, and 9 bases lay between the germline ends. The CDR3 runs 15 residues. CDR1 is KGHSH and CDR2 is LQKENI in the germline V gene. The CDR3 is CASSPPSGYSYEQYF. CDR3 in DNA: TGTGCCAGCTCACCACCTAGCGGATACTCCTACGAGCAGTACTTC.

The rearrangement uses TRBV5-1 and TRBJ2-7; 8 nucleotides align to TRBD2. Germline V gene sequence: CDR1 SGHRS, CDR2 YFSETQ. The J segment lost 0 bases and the V segment lost 0 bases, leaving 2 bases of the junction unmatched. The CDR3 is made up of 15 amino acids. The CDR3 sequence is CASSLGTSNSYEQYF. DNA of the CDR3: TGCGCCAGCAGCTTGGGGACTAGCAACTCCTACGAGCAGTACTTC.

CDR3: CASSPGQLYEQYF. The DNA for the CDR3 is TGCGCCAGCAGCCCCGGACAGCTCTACGAGCAGTACTTC. The chain carries TRBV5-1 and TRBJ2-7, with D perhaps TRBD1 (6 bases). The germline CDR1 and CDR2 sequences are SGHRS and YFSETQ. V lost 4 bases to trimming and J lost 3 bases, with 11 bases between them. This CDR3 contains 13 residues.

The V gene is TRBV6-4, the J gene TRBJ1-1, with D uncertain. CDR1 is MRHNA, CDR2 SNTAGT, per germline. The CDR3 covers 15 residues. V shed 0 bases and J shed 0 bases, with 8 bases lying between them. This chain's CDR3 is CASSDSPGLNTEAFF. The CDR3 coding sequence is TGTGCCAGCAGTGACTCGCCAGGTCTGAACACTGAAGCTTTCTTT.

The chain employs TRBV6-5 and TRBJ2-7, with TRBD1 matching over 7 bases. The CDR3 consists of 15 residues. V trimming: 1 base; J trimming: 3 bases; junction bases outside the gene matches: 6. CDR1 and CDR2 from the germline V gene are MNHEY and SVGAGI. The CDR3 DNA sequence: TGTGCCAGCAGTTACTATAGGTCAGGGGGCTACGAGCAGTACTTC. Amino acid sequence: CASSYYRSGGYEQYF.

The chain is built from TRBV9 and TRBJ1-4; weak D call: TRBD1 (5 bases). The CDR3 runs to 18 residues. Germline V gene lookup returns CDR1 SGDLS and CDR2 YYNGEE. The V end lost 0 bases, the J end lost 7 bases, and 22 bases lay between the germline ends. CDR3 sequence (DNA): TGTGCCAGCAGCGTAGGAAGGGGAACTGGCTTTGGATCTGAAAAACTGTTTTTT. It translates to CASSVGRGTGFGSEKLFF.

The CDR3 protein is CASSSGQGRTGELFF. CDR3 sequence (DNA): TGTGCCAGCAGCTCCGGACAGGGGCGCACCGGGGAGCTGTTTTTT. The chain carries TRBV7-3 and TRBJ2-2; 9 bases agree with TRBD1. Germline assignment: CDR1 SGHTA and CDR2 FQGTGA. V trimming: 4 bases; J trimming: 4 bases; junction bases outside the gene matches: 4. The CDR3 contains 15 residues.